These 27 T cell receptor beta chains were all obtained from the same sample, sequenced in a study of human T cells and chemical hapten exposure. MiXCR, applied by TCRdb to the RACE reads, yields one record per CDR3 protein. There are approximately 88,000 distinct CDR3 sequences in the sample; over 10% occur only once, and 4.5% to 6% lies in the top ten. Time point indicated: patch test 3, about 24 weeks after DPC sensitization. Stated treatment: therapeutic diphenylcyclopropenone sensitization with weekly scalp DPC. The material sequenced was whole blood, taken in connection with sensitization to the hapten diphenylcyclopropenone (DPC). The receptors were gathered from a woman aged 45-65 years with alopecia areata. Some clones in this sample may be carry-over from other donors' samples.

The chain employs TRBV29-1 and TRBJ2-1; 10 bases align to TRBD2. The CDR3 loop spans 12 amino acids. The germline V gene encodes CDR1 SQVTM and CDR2 ANQGSEA. After removal of 6 bases from V and 5 bases from J, the junction contained 1 base not matched to a gene. CDR3 bases: TGCAGCGTGGGACTAGCGAACAATGAGCAGTTCTTC. Translated: CSVGLANNEQFF.

The chain combines TRBV10-1 with TRBJ2-5, with D uncertain. This CDR3 region has 12 residues. Trimming removed 8 bases at V and 2 bases at J, with 9 bases between. Germline CDR1 is WNHNN and CDR2 is SYGVQD (reference sequence). Here the CDR3 reads CASGPGQETQYF. DNA of the CDR3: TGCGCCAGCGGTCCCGGACAAGAGACCCAGTACTTC.

This clonotype was counted ten times or more. The chain links TRBV18 to TRBJ1-2, with no clear D. The CDR3 runs to 16 residues. Germline assignment: CDR1 KGHSH and CDR2 LQKENI. V dropped 1 base and J dropped 0 bases, with 12 bases sitting between them. The CDR3 is CASSPQTREANYGYTF. The CDR3 DNA follows: TGTGCCAGCTCACCACAAACGAGGGAAGCTAACTATGGCTACACCTTC.

The sample holds one count of this clonotype. The chain couples TRBV7-2 to TRBJ2-3; TRBD2 matches 11 bases. CDR1 and CDR2 (germline): SGHTA, FQGNSA. The CDR3 contains 16 residues. V shed 4 bases and J 0 bases; nucleotides not matched to a gene: 3. The CDR3 protein is CASSSGLAASTDTQYF. The DNA of the CDR3 is TGTGCCAGCAGCTCGGGACTAGCGGCTAGCACAGATACGCAGTATTTT.

This clonotype has more than one count but fewer than ten. The V gene is TRBV5-1, the J gene TRBJ1-1; 7 nucleotides agree with TRBD1. Per the germline V gene, CDR1 is SGHRS and CDR2 is YFSETQ. The CDR3 totals 13 residues. With 4 bases clipped from V and 4 bases from J, the junction kept 4 bases outside the gene matches. The CDR3 sequence is CASSITGVTEAFF. For the CDR3, the DNA is TGCGCCAGCAGCATCACAGGGGTCACTGAAGCTTTCTTT.

As to this clonotype: Given a much more abundant clone one base away, this may be a read error. This sequence joins TRBV7-3 and TRBJ1-1; perhaps TRBD1 as D (6 bases). This CDR3 has 14 residues. Germline CDR1 and CDR2: SGHTA and FQGTGA. V was trimmed by 6 bases and J by 1 base, leaving 12 bases between them. Here the CDR3 reads CASREDRRNTEAFF. In DNA, the CDR3 is TGTGCCAGCAGAGAAGACAGGAGGAACACTGAAGCTTTCTTT.

The gene calls are TRBV2 and TRBJ2-1; possibly TRBD1 for D (5 bases). The V end lost 4 bases, the J end lost 5 bases, and 9 bases lay between the germline ends. The length of the CDR3 is 13 residues. CDR1 is SNHLY, CDR2 FYNNEI, per germline. CDR3 bases: TGTGCCAGCAGTGGCAGGGTCAACAATGAGCAGTTCTTC. Translating gives CASSGRVNNEQFF.

V gene TRBV18 combines with J gene TRBJ2-7, with TRBD1 identical over 8 bases. The V gene end was trimmed by 2 bases and the J gene end by 1 base; junction bases not matched to a gene: 7. There are 16 residues in the CDR3. The germline CDR1 and CDR2 sequences are KGHSH and LQKENI. CDR3 in DNA: TGTGCCAGCTCACCATCGCAGGGGGCTTTATCCTACGAGCAGTACTTC. Encoded protein: CASSPSQGALSYEQYF. Full variable domain (outside the CDR3, taken from reference TRBV18 and TRBJ2-7): NAGVMQNPRHLVRRRGQEARLRCSPMKGHSHVYWYRQLPEEGLKFMVYLQKENIIDESGMPKERFSAEFPKEGPSILRIQQVVRGDSAAYFCASSPSQGALSYEQYFGPGTRLTVT.

This clonotype was observed many times. The CDR3 coding sequence is TGTGCCAGCAGCCAATTTTCCACACCTTACAATGAGCAGTTCTTC. It yields the protein CASSQFSTPYNEQFF. V and J are TRBV3-1 and TRBJ2-1, with D hard to call. Trimming stripped 2 bases from V and 4 bases from J, with 12 bases between. Germline V lookup: CDR1 LGHDT, CDR2 YNNKEL (reference sequence). This CDR3 spans 15 amino acids.

This clonotype showed up just a few times. The chain couples TRBV11-2 to TRBJ2-2; perhaps TRBD2 as D (5 bases). The germline V gene encodes CDR1 SGHAT and CDR2 FQNNGV. Trimming stripped 2 bases from V and 3 bases from J, with 13 bases between. The CDR3 is 16 residues long. The CDR3: CASSLRSDGDTGELFF. In DNA, the CDR3 is TGTGCCAGCAGCTTACGAAGCGACGGGGACACCGGGGAGCTGTTTTTT.

In this sample, this clonotype turned up many times. The J gene is TRBJ2-7, the V gene TRBV29-1; unclear D gene. The CDR3 length is 11 residues. Germline-derived CDR1 and CDR2 are SQVTM and ANQGSEA. The V and J ends lost 8 bases and 5 bases respectively, with 13 bases between them. The CDR3, as DNA: TGCAGCTCAACCATTGACCACGAGCAGTACTTC. Protein sequence: CSSTIDHEQYF.

This clonotype was detected ten times or more. The chain has TRBV6-5 and TRBJ1-1; TRBD1 is a possible D gene (6 bases). V lost 6 bases, J lost 1 base, and 12 bases lay in between. CDR3 length: 14 amino acids. Germline CDR1 and CDR2: MNHEY and SVGAGI. The CDR3 here is CASSQWGPNTEAFF. The CDR3 DNA reads TGTGCCAGCAGCCAATGGGGGCCGAACACTGAAGCTTTCTTT.

This chain joins TRBV29-1 and TRBJ2-2, with TRBD1 matching 9 bases. The length of the CDR3 is 14 residues. The ends lost 6 bases at V and 7 bases at J; junction bases unmatched: 9. Germline V lookup: CDR1 SQVTM, CDR2 ANQGSEA. The CDR3, as DNA: TGCAGCGTGGATGGACAGGGGTTAGGCGGGGAGCTGTTTTTT. The encoded protein is CSVDGQGLGGELFF.

Many counts were recorded for this clonotype. V is TRBV21-1 and J is TRBJ2-4; TRBD2, the table's D call, lacks a check against the DNA. TRBV21-1 is recorded as a pseudogene. The CDR3 is 14 residues long. The CDR3, as DNA: TGTGCCAGCAGCAAAGTTGGGACTAAAAACATTCAGTACTTC. This gives the protein CASSKVGTKNIQYF.

The table lists this clonotype with a few counts. V is TRBV7-8 and J is TRBJ1-1; D is perhaps TRBD1 (5 bases). The CDR3 totals 14 residues. Trimming removed 3 bases from V and 5 bases from J, with 13 bases in between. Germline CDR1 reads SGHVS; CDR2 reads FQNEAQ. This CDR3 is CASSFGPEGTEAFF. The CDR3 region has the DNA TGTGCCAGCAGCTTCGGGCCGGAGGGGACTGAAGCTTTCTTT.

V and J are TRBV11-2 and TRBJ2-7; no firm D call. The CDR3 is 13 residues long. CDR1 and CDR2 from the germline V gene are SGHAT and FQNNGV. V was trimmed by 3 bases and J by 6 bases, leaving 12 bases between them. The CDR3 sequence is CASSLEPPSEQYF. The CDR3 nucleotides read TGTGCCAGCAGCTTGGAGCCACCGAGCGAGCAGTACTTC.

This clonotype was counted only a few times. CDR3 region: CASTPGLAGASPTEQYF. The CDR3 nucleotides read TGTGCCAGCACCCCAGGGTTAGCGGGGGCCTCGCCCACCGAGCAGTACTTC. V and J are TRBV7-3 and TRBJ2-7; 9 bases match TRBD2. Losses at the gene ends were 7 bases for V and 6 bases for J; bases not matched to a gene: 19. There are 17 residues in the CDR3. Germline CDR1 and CDR2: SGHTA and FQGTGA.

This clonotype was counted ten times or more. The J gene is TRBJ2-1, the V gene TRBV5-4; TRBD1 matches 9 bases. The junction had 10 bases not matched to a gene; V was cut back by 3 bases and J by 0 bases. Germline CDR1 is SGHNT and CDR2 is YYREEE (reference sequence). The CDR3 runs 18 residues. The CDR3 DNA follows: TGTGCCAGCAGCTCCGGGACAGGGACGTTGGGCTCCTACAATGAGCAGTTCTTC. This encodes CASSSGTGTLGSYNEQFF.

About this clonotype itself: One junction end disagrees with the germline gene, perhaps due to a read error. This CDR3 reads CVSSSFGQGADGYTF. The CDR3 DNA follows: TGTGTCAGCAGCTCATTCGGACAGGGGGCGGATGGCTACACCTTC. V is TRBV7-9 and J is TRBJ1-2, with 11 bases that match TRBD1. Germline V lookup: CDR1 SEHNR, CDR2 FQNEAQ (reference sequence). CDR3 size: 15 residues.

The rearrangement uses TRBV28 and TRBJ2-5; D not resolved. The CDR3 has 11 amino acids. V lost 3 bases to trimming and J lost 4 bases, with 3 bases between them. Germline V lookup: CDR1 MDHEN, CDR2 SYDVKM. CDR3 sequence (DNA): TGTGCCAGCAGTTTCATAGAGACCCAGTACTTC. Its translation: CASSFIETQYF.

V and J are TRBV15 and TRBJ1-1; D is unresolved. The CDR3 totals 14 residues. The germline V gene has CDR1 LNHNV and CDR2 YYDKDF (reference sequence). Trimming took off 0 bases at V and 7 bases at J, with 12 bases between the two ends. Here the CDR3 reads CATSRDPVGDEAFF. CDR3 DNA sequence: TGTGCCACCAGCAGAGATCCCGTTGGGGATGAAGCTTTCTTT.

This clonotype was observed a handful of times. This rearrangement joins TRBV29-1 to TRBJ2-3, with D uncertain. V was cut by 4 bases and J by 2 bases, with 13 bases left in between. CDR1 and CDR2 (germline): SQVTM, ANQGSEA. CDR3 length: 14 residues. CDR3 bases: TGCAGCGTTGTAGGTGGGCGGAACACAGATACGCAGTATTTT. It codes for CSVVGGRNTDTQYF.

The J gene is TRBJ2-1, the V gene TRBV7-6; 7 bases map to TRBD2. The CDR3 has 14 amino acids. Trimming cost V 5 bases and J 10 bases; bases outside gene matches: 11. CDR1 is SGHVS and CDR2 is FNYEAQ in the germline V gene. The CDR3: CASSRGGSSEEQFF. Here the CDR3 DNA reads TGTGCCAGCAGCAGGGGCGGGAGTTCAGAAGAGCAGTTCTTC.

This clonotype was detected only a few times. This chain uses TRBV7-2 with TRBJ2-3; 10 bases line up with TRBD2. The CDR3 is made up of 15 amino acids. Germline values: CDR1 SGHTA, CDR2 FQGNSA. V lost 5 bases and J lost 3; bases outside the gene matches: 5. CDR3 bases: TGTGCCAGCAGCCATCTAGCGGGAGTAACAGATACGCAGTATTTT. Its translation: CASSHLAGVTDTQYF.

This clonotype was seen at least ten times. The chain combines TRBV2 with TRBJ2-3; 15 bases map to TRBD2. CDR1 is SNHLY, CDR2 FYNNEI, per germline. V was pared by 4 bases and J by 6 bases, with 2 bases of the junction left unmatched. The CDR3 loop spans 15 amino acids. Written as DNA, the CDR3 is TGTGCCAGCAGTGTGGGACTAGCGGGAGGTGATACGCAGTATTTT. Its protein is CASSVGLAGGDTQYF. Together with reference TRBV2 and TRBJ2-3, the CDR3 gives the full variable domain: EPEVTQTPSHQVTQMGQEVILRCVPISNHLYFYWYRQILGQKVEFLVSFYNNEISEKSEIFDDQFSVERPDGSNFTLKIRSTKLEDSAMYFCASSVGLAGGDTQYFGPGTRLTVL.

This chain links TRBV14 with TRBJ2-1; possible D gene TRBD2, 6 bases. This CDR3 has 16 amino acids. Between the trimmed V and J ends, which lost 0 bases and 8 bases, there was a span of 17 bases. The germline CDR1 and CDR2 sequences are SGHDN and FVKESK. CDR3 sequence reads: CASSQEGTSLNDEQFF. The CDR3 nucleotides are TGTGCCAGCAGCCAAGAGGGTACTAGCCTGAACGATGAGCAGTTCTTC. Full variable domain (missing parts from reference TRBV14 and TRBJ2-1): EAGVTQFPSHSVIEKGQTVTLRCDPISGHDNLYWYRRVMGKEIKFLLHFVKESKQDESGMPNNRFLAERTGGTYSTLKVQPAELEDSGVYFCASSQEGTSLNDEQFFGPGTRLTVL.

The V and J genes are TRBV4-1 and TRBJ2-1; 7 bases agree with TRBD2. Germline CDR1 reads MGHRA; CDR2 reads YSYEKL. V was pared by 0 bases and J by 2 bases, with 4 bases of the junction left unmatched. This CDR3 is built from 16 residues. The CDR3 sequence is CASSQELRGAYNEQFF. CDR3 in DNA: TGCGCCAGCAGCCAAGAACTACGGGGGGCCTACAATGAGCAGTTCTTC.